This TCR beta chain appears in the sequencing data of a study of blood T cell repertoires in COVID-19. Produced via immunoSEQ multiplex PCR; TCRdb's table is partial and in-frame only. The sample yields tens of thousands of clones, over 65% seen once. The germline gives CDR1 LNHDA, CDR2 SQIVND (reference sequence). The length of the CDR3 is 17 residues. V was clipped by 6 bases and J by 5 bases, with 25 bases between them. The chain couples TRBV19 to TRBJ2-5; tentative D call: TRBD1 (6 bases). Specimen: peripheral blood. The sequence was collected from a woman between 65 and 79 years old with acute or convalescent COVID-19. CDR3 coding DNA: TGTGCCAGTAGCTTGTTGCCTCCCTCGGACAGCTCGGAGACCCAGTACTTC. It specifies CASSLLPPSDSSETQYF.